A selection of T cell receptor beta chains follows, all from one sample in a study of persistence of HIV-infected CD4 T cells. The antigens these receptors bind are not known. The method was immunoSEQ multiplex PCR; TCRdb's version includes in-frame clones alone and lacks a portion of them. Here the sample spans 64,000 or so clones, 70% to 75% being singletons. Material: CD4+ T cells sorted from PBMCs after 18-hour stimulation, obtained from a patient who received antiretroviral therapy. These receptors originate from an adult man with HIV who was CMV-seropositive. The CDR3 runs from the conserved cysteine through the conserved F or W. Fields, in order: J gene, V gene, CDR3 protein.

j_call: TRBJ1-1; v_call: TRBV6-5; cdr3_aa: CASSPRKVGNTEAFF
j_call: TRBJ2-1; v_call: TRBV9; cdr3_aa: CASSLRGTVLYNEQFF
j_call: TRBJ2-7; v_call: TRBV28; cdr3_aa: CASSPGEWEQYF
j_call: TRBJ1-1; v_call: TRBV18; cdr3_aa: CASSPGQGGTEAFF
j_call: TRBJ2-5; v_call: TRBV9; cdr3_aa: CASSPTTSGGQQYF
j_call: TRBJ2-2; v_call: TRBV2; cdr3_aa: CATKDRETGELFF
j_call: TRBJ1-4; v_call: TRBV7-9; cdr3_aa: CASSPRTATNEKLFF
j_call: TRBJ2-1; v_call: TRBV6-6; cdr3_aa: CASSLQGGSGDEQFF
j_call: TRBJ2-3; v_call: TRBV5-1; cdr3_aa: CASSLKGGGTDTQYF
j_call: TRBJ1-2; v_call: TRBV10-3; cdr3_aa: CAIGGQGLWGYTF
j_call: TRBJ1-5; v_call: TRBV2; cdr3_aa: CASMGVGYNQPQHF
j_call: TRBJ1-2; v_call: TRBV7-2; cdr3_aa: CASSSGFYYGYTF
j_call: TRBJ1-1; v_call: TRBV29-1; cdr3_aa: CSVPKGDRAGSEAFF
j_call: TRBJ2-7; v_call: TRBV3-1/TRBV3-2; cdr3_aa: CASSRGTSGSYEQYF
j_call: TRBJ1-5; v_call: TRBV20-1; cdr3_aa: CSASISNQPQHF
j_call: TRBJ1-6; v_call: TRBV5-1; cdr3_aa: CASSFGGLLSYNSPLHF
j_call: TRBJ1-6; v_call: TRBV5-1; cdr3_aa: CASSLDGVNSPLHF
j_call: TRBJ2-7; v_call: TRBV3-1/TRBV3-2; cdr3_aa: CASSQFGDYEQYF
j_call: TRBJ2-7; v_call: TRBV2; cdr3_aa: CASRDRGYEQYF
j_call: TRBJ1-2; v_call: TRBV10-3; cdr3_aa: CAITEPGQGIDGYTF
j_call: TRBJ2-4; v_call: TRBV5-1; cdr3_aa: CASSDQGGENIQYF
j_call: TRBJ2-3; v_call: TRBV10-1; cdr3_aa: CASSRSYTDTQYF
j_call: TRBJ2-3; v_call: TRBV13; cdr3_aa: CASSLGSSGFTDTQYF
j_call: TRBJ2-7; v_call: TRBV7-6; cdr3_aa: CASSTQPGQGGYEQYF
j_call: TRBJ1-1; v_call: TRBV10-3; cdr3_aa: CAISDPGGGRTEAFF
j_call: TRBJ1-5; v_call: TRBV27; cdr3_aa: CASSLRESNQPQHF
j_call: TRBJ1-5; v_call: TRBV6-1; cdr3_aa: CASSELQGKQPQHF
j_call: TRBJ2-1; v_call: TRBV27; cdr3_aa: CASRGTDRGSRNEQFF
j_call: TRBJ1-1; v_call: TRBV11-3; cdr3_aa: CASSLRGGNTEAFF
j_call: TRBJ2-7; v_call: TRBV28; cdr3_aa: CASSFTNRESYEQYF
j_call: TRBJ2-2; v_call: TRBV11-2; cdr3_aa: CASSLMTDTGELFF
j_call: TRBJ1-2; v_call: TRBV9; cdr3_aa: CASTPDGVNYGYTF
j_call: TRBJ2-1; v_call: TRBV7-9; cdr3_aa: CASSLPTSTVEQFF
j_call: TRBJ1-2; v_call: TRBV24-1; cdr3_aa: CATSDSHYGYTF
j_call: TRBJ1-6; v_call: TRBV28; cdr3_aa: CASSLLSKPLHF
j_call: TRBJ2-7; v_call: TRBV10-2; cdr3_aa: CASSDTIIYEQYF
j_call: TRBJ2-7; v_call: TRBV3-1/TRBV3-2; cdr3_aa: CASSPRTGQGAYEQYF
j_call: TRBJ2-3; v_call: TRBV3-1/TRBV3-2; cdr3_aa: CASSQLTADTQYF
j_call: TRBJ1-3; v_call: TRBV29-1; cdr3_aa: CSYLHSGNTIYF
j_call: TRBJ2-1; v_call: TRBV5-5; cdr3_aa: CASSFRLNNEQFF
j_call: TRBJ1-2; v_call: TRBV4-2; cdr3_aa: CASSQDSGTHGYTF